One and the same sample provided the 7 T cell receptor beta chains below, sequenced in a study of blood T cell repertoires in COVID-19. Here immunoSEQ multiplex PCR was the method, and the copy in TCRdb shows in-frame clones only, minus some. This sample has roughly 210,000 clones, with 80% to 90% found just once. Sequencing was done on a sample of peripheral blood. These receptors all come from a woman at least 80 years old with COVID-19, enrolled during active disease.

The chain links TRBV7-9 to TRBJ1-3, with D uncertain. Germline CDR1 reads SEHNR; CDR2 reads FQNEAQ (reference sequence). The CDR3 is 15 amino acids. The V end was cut by 1 base, the J end by 2 bases, with 9 bases between. The chain's CDR3 is CASSLVMGAGNTIYF. The CDR3 nucleotides read TGTGCCAGCAGCTTAGTAATGGGAGCTGGAAACACCATATATTTT.

The chain is built from TRBV10-1 and TRBJ2-3, with D unclear. The germline V gene encodes CDR1 WNHNN and CDR2 SYGVQD (reference sequence). Deletions cut 2 bases from V and 1 base from J, with 7 bases between. The CDR3 extends over 14 amino acids. CDR3: CASSEGLGTDTQYF. The DNA for the CDR3 is TGCGCCAGCAGTGAGGGGCTGGGCACAGATACGCAGTATTTT.

The V and J genes are TRBV11-2 and TRBJ1-1, with D perhaps TRBD1 (6 bases). Germline lookup yields CDR1 SGHAT and CDR2 FQNNGV. The V end lost 0 bases, the J end lost 4 bases, and 9 bases lay between the germline ends. The CDR3 covers 14 residues. CDR3 sequence reads: CASSLDRGSTEAFF. CDR3 nucleotides: TGTGCCAGCAGCTTAGACAGGGGTAGCACTGAAGCTTTCTTT.

The chain is built from TRBV9 and TRBJ2-5; tentative D call: TRBD2 (5 bases). There are 14 residues in the CDR3. Germline lookup yields CDR1 SGDLS and CDR2 YYNGEE. V gave up 3 bases and J gave up 0 bases, with 9 bases separating them. The CDR3 DNA sequence: TGTGCCAGCAGCGCGGGGTTAAACCAAGAGACCCAGTACTTC. Translation: CASSAGLNQETQYF.

The chain uses TRBV5-8 and TRBJ2-1, with D tentatively TRBD2 (6 bases). V was cut by 4 bases and J by 0 bases, with 14 bases left in between. The CDR3 extends over 16 amino acids. Germline CDR1 reads SGHTS; CDR2 reads YDEGEE. CDR3 nucleotide sequence: TGTGCCAGCAGCGCGGGAAGGCCGAGCTCCTACAATGAGCAGTTCTTC. This codes for CASSAGRPSSYNEQFF.

This clone was observed once. The rearrangement links TRBV7-3 to TRBJ2-1; weak D call: TRBD2 (6 bases). This CDR3 spans 15 amino acids. V gave up 3 bases and J gave up 5 bases, with 14 bases separating them. Germline assignment: CDR1 SGHTA and CDR2 FQGTGA. CDR3 nucleotides: TGTGCCAGCAGCTTCGGCGGGGCGATGAACAATGAGCAGTTCTTC. The encoded protein is CASSFGGAMNNEQFF.

The chain is built from TRBV5-1 and TRBJ2-3, with D perhaps matching TRBD2 (5 bases). CDR3 length equals 15 residues. Trimming pared 4 bases from V and 7 bases from J, leaving 19 bases between. Germline CDR1 SGHRS, CDR2 YFSETQ. The CDR3 region is CASSPDSARRNTQYF. CDR3 DNA: TGCGCCAGCAGCCCGGACTCGGCGCGCCGAAATACGCAGTATTTT.